The clone carrying this T cell receptor (beta chain) was counted many times. Its antigen is still unknown. The data originate from a study of neurological immune-mediated disorders. Whole-study findings and limits: No CDR3 amino acid sequences recurred among expanded clones across subjects, suggesting private repertoires in all groups.

PBMCs numbering 2 million and stored at -80 C yielded the unsorted libraries. cDNA synthesis was performed by 5'RACE with 10-nucleotide random UMIs. Whenever a sequencing run was performed, it yielded over 170 million TCR-beta sequences from 15-18 subjects. TCRdb reprocessed the 5' RACE reads with MiXCR, giving one entry per CDR3 protein. The sample shows roughly 60,000 distinct CDR3 sequences, over 9.5% of them seen only once. The germline V gene has CDR1 SGHRS and CDR2 YFSETQ. The CDR3 is made up of 15 amino acids. V was clipped by 0 bases and J by 6 bases, with 10 bases between them. The chain links TRBV5-1 to TRBJ1-6; D gene ambiguous. The clonotype originates from a man in his sixties in good health. The sequenced sample consisted of PBMCs. CDR3 amino acids: CASSLEPILNSPLHF. In DNA form, the CDR3 reads TGCGCCAGCAGCTTGGAACCGATCCTTAATTCACCCCTCCACTTT.